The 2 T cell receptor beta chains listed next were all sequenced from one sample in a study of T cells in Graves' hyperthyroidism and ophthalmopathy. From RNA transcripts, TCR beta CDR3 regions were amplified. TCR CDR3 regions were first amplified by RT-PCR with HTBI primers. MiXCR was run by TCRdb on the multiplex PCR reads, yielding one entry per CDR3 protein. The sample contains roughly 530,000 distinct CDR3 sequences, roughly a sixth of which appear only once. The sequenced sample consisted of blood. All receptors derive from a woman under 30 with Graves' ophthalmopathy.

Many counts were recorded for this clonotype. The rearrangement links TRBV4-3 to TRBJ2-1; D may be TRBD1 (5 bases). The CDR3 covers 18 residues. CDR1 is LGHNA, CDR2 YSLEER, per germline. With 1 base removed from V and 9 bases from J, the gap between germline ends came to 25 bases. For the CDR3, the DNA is TGCGCCAGCAGCCAAGGGCAGGGAAGGGGAAGGTTGACGATTGAGCAGTTCTTC. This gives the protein CASSQGQGRGRLTIEQFF.

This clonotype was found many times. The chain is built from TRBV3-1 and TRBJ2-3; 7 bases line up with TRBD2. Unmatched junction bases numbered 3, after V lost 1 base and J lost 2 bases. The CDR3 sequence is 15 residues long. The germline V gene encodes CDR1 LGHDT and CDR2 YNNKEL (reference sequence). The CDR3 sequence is CASSQGRGNTDTQYF. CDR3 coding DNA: TGTGCCAGCAGCCAAGGGCGGGGGAACACAGATACGCAGTATTTT.